What follows are 15 T cell receptor beta chains derived from one specimen sequenced in a study of CD8+CD57+ T cells in acquired aplastic anemia. Genomic DNA acted as the template from which TCR beta VDJ combination and CDR3 sequence profiling were carried out. MiXCR, run by TCRdb on the reads, gives a single entry per CDR3 protein. The data hold 450,000 to 600,000 distinct CDR3 sequences, with under 40% observed a single time. By flow cytometry, patients selected for sequencing had shown an expansion of CD8+CD57+ cells. Source material: sorted CD4+, CD8+, or CD8+CD57+ T cells (not recorded which) from PBMCs. The receptor set was obtained from a human donor with aplastic anemia.

About this clonotype itself: This is likely a read error, given that the CDR3 carries no conserved phenylalanine or tryptophan at its end. The chain has TRBV11-3 and TRBJ2-5; D remains ambiguous. The CDR3 loop spans 14 amino acids. With 5 bases removed from V and 2 bases from J, the gap between germline ends came to 12 bases. CDR1 and CDR2 from the germline V gene are SGHNT and YENEEA. In nucleotides, the CDR3 is TGTGCCAGCAGCGTATTGGGATTGCAAGAGACCCAGTACTCC. It specifies CASSVLGLQETQYS.

This clonotype was seen ten or more times. This chain links TRBV25-1 with TRBJ2-7; 9 bases agree with TRBD1. Germline V gives CDR1 MGHDK, CDR2 SYGVNS. The trim removed 6 bases at V and 4 bases at J, leaving 7 bases unmatched. This CDR3 is built from 14 residues. DNA of the CDR3: TGTGCCAGCAGCCTCGGGACAGGGATTTACGAGCAGTACTTC. Its translation is CASSLGTGIYEQYF.

This rearrangement joins TRBV30 to TRBJ1-3; maybe TRBD1 (5 bases). Trimming shortened V by 1 base and J by 1 base, and 8 bases separated the two germline ends. The CDR3 loop spans 14 amino acids. The germline V gene encodes CDR1 GTSNPN and CDR2 SVGIG (reference sequence). The CDR3 bases are TGTGCCTGGAGTGCAGGGAGTTCTGGAAACACCATATATTTT. Translated: CAWSAGSSGNTIYF.

This clonotype was picked up many times. The rearrangement joins TRBV9 to TRBJ2-3, with 11 nucleotides matching TRBD2. With 3 bases clipped from V and 2 bases from J, the junction kept 5 bases outside the gene matches. The CDR3 consists of 16 residues. CDR1 SGDLS and CDR2 YYNGEE come from the germline V gene. CDR3 in DNA: TGTGCCAGCAGCGAGCGACTAGCGGGGTTCACAGATACGCAGTATTTT. Protein: CASSERLAGFTDTQYF.

This clonotype was seen many times. This rearrangement joins TRBV2 to TRBJ1-5; no definite D call. The CDR3 spans 14 residues. V lost 0 bases to trimming and J lost 4 bases, with 7 bases between them. Germline CDR1 is SNHLY and CDR2 is FYNNEI. The CDR3 DNA reads TGTGCCAGCAGTGAAGCTTCCCCTAATCAGCCCCAGCATTTT. This encodes CASSEASPNQPQHF.

This rearrangement joins TRBV20-1 to TRBJ2-1, with D perhaps being TRBD1 or TRBD2 (5 bases each). The CDR3 totals 14 residues. Germline CDR1 DFQATT, CDR2 SNEGSKA (reference sequence). V was pared by 0 bases and J by 9 bases, with 15 bases between. CDR3 region: CSARDQRDGSEQFF. CDR3 sequence (DNA): TGCAGTGCTAGAGATCAACGGGACGGGTCTGAGCAGTTCTTC.

This clonotype was counted between two and nine times. This chain links TRBV12-3 or TRBV12-4 with TRBJ1-5; the D is unclear. Trimming shortened V by 5 bases and J by 6 bases, and 17 bases separated the two germline ends. The CDR3 length is 15 residues. The chain's CDR3 is CASSPQVGAGQPQHF. CDR3 sequence (DNA): TGTGCCAGCAGTCCCCAGGTAGGAGCCGGTCAGCCCCAGCATTTT.

The sample holds many counts of this clonotype. V is TRBV9 and J is TRBJ2-3; 7 bases line up with TRBD2. CDR1 and CDR2 (germline): SGDLS, YYNGEE. V shed 0 bases, J shed 0 bases, and the junction held 4 bases outside the gene matches. The CDR3 consists of 16 residues. For the CDR3, the DNA is TGTGCCAGCAGCGTAGTGGCGGGAGTAAGCACAGATACGCAGTATTTT. It specifies CASSVVAGVSTDTQYF.

This clonotype was picked up many times. The J gene is TRBJ2-2, the V gene TRBV9; D may be TRBD1 or TRBD2 (5 bases each). Per the germline V gene, CDR1 is SGDLS and CDR2 is YYNGEE. V shed 7 bases and J shed 8 bases, with 9 bases lying between them. The CDR3 totals 11 residues. DNA of the CDR3: TGTGCCAGCTCCAGGGAGGGGGAGCTGTTTTTT. As protein: CASSREGELFF. The full variable domain, rest sourced from reference TRBV9 and TRBJ2-2, is DSGVTQTPKHLITATGQRVTLRCSPRSGDLSVYWYQQSLDQGLQFLIQYYNGEERAKGNILERFSAQQFPDLHSELNLSSLELGDSALYFCASSREGELFFGEGSRLTVL.

The chain couples TRBV4-3 to TRBJ1-2, with TRBD1 as a possible D gene (6 bases). The CDR3 covers 15 residues. The V and J ends lost 0 bases and 5 bases respectively, with 13 bases between them. Germline loops: CDR1 LGHNA, CDR2 YSLEER. The CDR3: CASSQEARGAYGYTF. CDR3 DNA sequence: TGCGCCAGCAGCCAAGAGGCCAGGGGTGCATATGGCTACACCTTC.

This clonotype was recorded many times. This chain joins TRBV9 and TRBJ2-7; D perhaps matches TRBD1 (6 bases). Germline CDR1 is SGDLS and CDR2 is YYNGEE. Trimming took 4 bases from V and 1 from J, leaving 12 bases between them. CDR3 length: 14 residues. The CDR3 sequence is CASSPRTESYEQYF. CDR3 DNA sequence: TGTGCCAGCAGCCCACGGACAGAATCCTACGAGCAGTACTTC.

The chain uses TRBV6-5 and TRBJ2-7, with 12 bases lining up with TRBD2. The CDR3 extends over 16 amino acids. Germline V CDR1 and CDR2: MNHEY, SVGAGI. V trimming: 0 bases; J trimming: 2 bases; junction bases outside the gene matches: 2. The CDR3 loop is CASSYSLAGGPYEQYF. Here the CDR3 DNA reads TGTGCCAGCAGTTACTCCCTAGCGGGAGGGCCCTACGAGCAGTACTTC.

There are a few counts of this clonotype. V usage is TRBV2 and J usage is TRBJ2-2; D is uncertain. Germline V lookup: CDR1 SNHLY, CDR2 FYNNEI. V was pared by 7 bases and J by 0 bases, with 15 bases between. CDR3 length equals 16 residues. CDR3 protein: CASTSWTESNTGELFF. For the CDR3, the DNA is TGTGCCAGCACCAGCTGGACGGAATCGAACACCGGGGAGCTGTTTTTT.

The chain combines TRBV19 with TRBJ1-2; 8 bases line up with TRBD1. Unmatched junction bases numbered 3, after V lost 4 bases and J lost 5 bases. The CDR3 sequence is 13 residues long. From germline, CDR1 is LNHDA and CDR2 SQIVND (reference sequence). Here the CDR3 reads CASSTDRAYGYTF. The DNA for the CDR3 is TGTGCCAGTAGTACGGACAGGGCATATGGCTACACCTTC.

In this sample, this clonotype turned up many times. The chain recombines TRBV2 with TRBJ2-7, with 10 bases lining up with TRBD2. Germline values: CDR1 SNHLY, CDR2 FYNNEI. V gave up 2 bases and J gave up 6 bases; unmatched junction bases: 7. The CDR3 loop spans 15 amino acids. The CDR3 sequence: CASSELASGSAEQYF. The CDR3 region has the DNA TGTGCCAGCAGTGAATTGGCTAGCGGGAGTGCCGAGCAGTACTTC.